This T cell receptor (beta chain) was recorded in a study of blood T cells in healthy people across ages. Primed by a sample-barcoded 5' primer and a J-beta primer mix, a second PCR proceeded for about 6 to 11 cycles. TCRdb independently ran MiXCR on the 5' RACE reads; one entry per CDR3 protein. This table has 650,000 to 700,000 distinct CDR3 sequences, 32% appearing once. The CDR3 length is 15 residues. Per germline, CDR1 DFQATT and CDR2 SNEGSKA (reference sequence). V lost 3 bases and J lost 5; bases outside the gene matches: 7. Sequencing input: blood. This rearrangement joins TRBV20-1 to TRBJ2-5; 12 positions agree with TRBD2. This clonotype originated in a woman older than 75 in good health. The CDR3 coding sequence is TGCAGTGCTAGGGAATGGACTAGCGGGGCGGAGACCCAGTACTTC. Residues: CSAREWTSGAETQYF.